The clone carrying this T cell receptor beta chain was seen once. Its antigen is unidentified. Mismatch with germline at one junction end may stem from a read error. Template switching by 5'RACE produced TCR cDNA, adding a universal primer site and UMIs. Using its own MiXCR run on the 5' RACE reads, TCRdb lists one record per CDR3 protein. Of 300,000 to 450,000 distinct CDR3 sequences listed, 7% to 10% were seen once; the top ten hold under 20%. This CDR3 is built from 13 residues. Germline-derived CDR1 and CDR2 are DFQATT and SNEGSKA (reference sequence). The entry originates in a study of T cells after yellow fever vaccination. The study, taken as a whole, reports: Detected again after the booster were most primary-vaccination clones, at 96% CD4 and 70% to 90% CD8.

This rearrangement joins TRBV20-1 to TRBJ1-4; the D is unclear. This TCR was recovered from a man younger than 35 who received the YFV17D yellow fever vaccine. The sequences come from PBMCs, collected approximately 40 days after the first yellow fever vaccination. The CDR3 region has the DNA TGCAGTGTTAGACGGGCAACTAATGAAAAACTGTTTTTT. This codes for CSVRRATNEKLFF.